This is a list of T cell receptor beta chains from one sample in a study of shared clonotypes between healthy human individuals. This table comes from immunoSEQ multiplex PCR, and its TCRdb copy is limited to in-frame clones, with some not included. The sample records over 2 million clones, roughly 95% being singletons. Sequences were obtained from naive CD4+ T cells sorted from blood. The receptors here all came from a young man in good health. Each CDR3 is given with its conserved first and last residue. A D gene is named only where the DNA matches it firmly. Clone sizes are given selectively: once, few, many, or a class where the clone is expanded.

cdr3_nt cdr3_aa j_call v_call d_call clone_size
TGTGCCAGCAGCTTGACACCCCAAGAGACCCAGTACTTC CASSLTPQETQYF TRBJ2-5 TRBV7-9 NA NA
TGTGCCATCAGTGAGTCAGGGTCAGGAACACTGACCTACAATGAGCAGTTCTTC CAISESGSGTLTYNEQFF TRBJ2-1 TRBV10-3 NA NA
TGTGCCAGCACCCCCCGGGACAGCCTTAACTATGGCTACACCTTC CASTPRDSLNYGYTF TRBJ1-2 TRBV5-4 TRBD1 NA
TGCAGCGTTGACCAGGCTAGCGGGGGGCATGAGCAGTTCTTC CSVDQASGGHEQFF TRBJ2-1 TRBV29-1 TRBD2 NA
TGTGCCAGTAGTGGGTTAACAGGGGGCCATGGCTACACCTTC CASSGLTGGHGYTF TRBJ1-2 TRBV19 TRBD1 NA
TGTGCCAGCAGGGATGAACAGGGGGGGGACTATGGCTACACCTTC CASRDEQGGDYGYTF TRBJ1-2 TRBV6-5 TRBD1 NA
TGTGCCAGCAGCTTAAGGCAGGGCGGTTACGAGCAGTACTTC CASSLRQGGYEQYF TRBJ2-7 TRBV7-2 NA many
TGTGCCAGCAGCTTTAGGACGGTGAACACCGGGGAGCTGTTTTTT CASSFRTVNTGELFF TRBJ2-2 TRBV11-2 NA NA
TGTGCCAGCAGCCGCCAAGTTGGCTCCTACAATGAGCAGTTCTTC CASSRQVGSYNEQFF TRBJ2-1 TRBV11-1 NA NA
TGTGCCAGCTCACCTAGACAGGGGGTGTTGTATGGCTACACCTTC CASSPRQGVLYGYTF TRBJ1-2 TRBV18 TRBD1 NA
TGCGCCTGGAGGGACAGCTACAATGAGCAGTTCTTC CAWRDSYNEQFF TRBJ2-1 TRBV30 NA NA
TGTGCCAGCAGCTTCGGAGAGTTGTCCTACAATGAGCAGTTCTTC CASSFGELSYNEQFF TRBJ2-1 TRBV5-4 NA NA
TGTGCCAGCAGTGACTTGGCAGGGACCAATCAGCCCCAGCATTTT CASSDLAGTNQPQHF TRBJ1-5 TRBV6-4 NA NA
TGTGCCAGCAGCCCTTGGGACAGCTACTCACCCCTCCACTTT CASSPWDSYSPLHF TRBJ1-6 TRBV6-5 TRBD1 NA
TGTGCCAGCAGTGCCTTAGGGACAGGGAACTCACCCCTCCACTTT CASSALGTGNSPLHF TRBJ1-6 TRBV28 TRBD1 NA
TGCAGTGCTTGGGACCGATGGGGCTACACCTTC CSAWDRWGYTF TRBJ1-2 TRBV20-1 NA NA
TGCGCCAGCAGCCAAGATTTAGGGCTGGACATGAACACTGAAGCTTTCTTT CASSQDLGLDMNTEAFF TRBJ1-1 TRBV4-3 NA NA
TGTGCCAGCAGTCTCACCGTTCCTGCGCAGTATTTT CASSLTVPAQYF TRBJ2-3 TRBV28 NA NA
TGCGCCAGCAGCCAACAAGACCCCCGAGTAGGAGATACGCAGTATTTT CASSQQDPRVGDTQYF TRBJ2-3 TRBV4-3 NA NA
TGTGCCAGCTCACAGGGGACAGGTCCGAACACCGGGGAGCTGTTTTTT CASSQGTGPNTGELFF TRBJ2-2 TRBV18 TRBD1 NA
TGCAGCGTTGAAAGCGGACTAGCCACAGATACGCAGTATTTT CSVESGLATDTQYF TRBJ2-3 TRBV29-1 TRBD2 NA
TGTGCCAGCAGCCCGGGGACTAGCTACGAGCAGTACTTC CASSPGTSYEQYF TRBJ2-7 TRBV7-3 TRBD2 NA
TGTGCCAGCAGTCCCTTTGGACAGGGGGGCGAGCAGTACTTC CASSPFGQGGEQYF TRBJ2-7 TRBV28 TRBD1 NA
TGTGCCAGCAGCTTAGTCACAGGGGGAAATCAGCCCCAGCATTTT CASSLVTGGNQPQHF TRBJ1-5 TRBV7-2 TRBD1 NA
TGCGCCAGCAGCCAAGTTATAGGGACAGGAAACACTGAAGCTTTCTTT CASSQVIGTGNTEAFF TRBJ1-1 TRBV4-3 TRBD1 NA
TGTGCTAGTGGTTTAGGGGCGAAAGGAGGGAGGGAGATTGATGTTACGCAGTATTTT CASGLGAKGGREIDVTQYF TRBJ2-3 TRBV12-5 TRBD2 NA